This T cell receptor beta chain was identified during a study of T-cell reconstitution after alpha-beta-depleted transplantation in children. A TCRbeta library incorporating unique molecular identifiers was prepared. TCRdb re-derived calls from the PCR reads in MiXCR, one entry per CDR3 protein. Of over 100,000 distinct CDR3 sequences listed, around 7.8% are singletons. There are 14 residues in the CDR3. Germline-derived CDR1 and CDR2 are SEHNR and FQNEAQ (reference sequence). With 1 base removed from V and 1 base from J, the gap between germline ends came to 7 bases. This clonotype occurred many times.

The rearrangement links TRBV7-9 to TRBJ2-5, with D unresolved. This TCR derives from a boy between 2 and 10 years old with acute lymphoblastic leukemia, due to receive a stem cell transplant. This specimen was PBMCs, taken before TCRalphabeta/CD19-depleted stem cell transplant. CDR3 residues: CASSLVTSQETQYF. CDR3 nucleotides: TGTGCCAGCAGCTTAGTTACGAGCCAAGAGACCCAGTACTTC.